These T cell receptor beta chains were read from a single sample in a study of cytomegalovirus exposure and HLA in healthy donors. Assay used: immunoSEQ multiplex PCR; TCRdb lists only in-frame clones, some missing. The sample yields over 65,000 clones, about 79% seen once. The sample was PBMCs. The receptors were gathered from a woman aged 40 to 50 in good health and CMV-seronegative. CDR3s include the opening cysteine and the closing phenylalanine or tryptophan. The order of the fields is CDR3 protein, CDR3 DNA, V gene, clone size, J gene, D gene. The D gene is left open where the match is weak. Clone size appears in some rows only: once, few, many, or a class for an expanded clone.

CDR3: CATTELSGNTIYF; DNA: TGTGCCACCACCGAACTCTCTGGAAACACCATATATTTT; V: TRBV7-2; size: NA; J: TRBJ1-3; D: NA
CDR3: CAASTGNTEAFF; DNA: TGTGCCGCGAGTACAGGGAACACTGAAGCTTTCTTT; V: TRBV5-6; size: once; J: TRBJ1-1; D: NA
CDR3: CASSLPKGGGGQFF; DNA: TGTGCCAGCAGCTTACCGAAGGGGGGCGGGGGGCAGTTCTTC; V: TRBV7-2; size: once; J: TRBJ2-1; D: NA
CDR3: CASSLVGGGDEAFF; DNA: TGTGCCAGCAGCTTAGTTGGGGGGGGCGATGAAGCTTTCTTT; V: TRBV7-6; size: NA; J: TRBJ1-1; D: NA
CDR3: CASSWLAGGRFYEQFF; DNA: TGTGCCAGCAGCTGGCTAGCGGGGGGCAGGTTCTATGAGCAGTTCTTC; V: TRBV7-9; size: NA; J: TRBJ2-1; D: TRBD2
CDR3: CASSERQGFSYEQYF; DNA: TGTGCCAGCAGTGAACGACAGGGCTTCTCCTACGAGCAGTACTTC; V: TRBV6-1; size: few; J: TRBJ2-7; D: TRBD1
CDR3: CASSLGGQGGQPQHF; DNA: TGTGCCAGCAGCTTAGGAGGACAGGGGGGTCAGCCCCAGCATTTT; V: TRBV7-2; size: NA; J: TRBJ1-5; D: TRBD1
CDR3: CASSFWGGEQFF; DNA: TGTGCCAGCAGCTTTTGGGGAGGTGAGCAGTTCTTC; V: TRBV7-6; size: NA; J: TRBJ2-1; D: NA
CDR3: CASRGLAGGSSGPDTQYF; DNA: TGTGCCAGCAGGGGACTAGCGGGGGGGTCCTCGGGGCCAGATACGCAGTATTTT; V: TRBV25-1; size: NA; J: TRBJ2-3; D: TRBD2
CDR3: CASSLQGEANYGYTF; DNA: TGCGCCAGCAGCTTACAGGGCGAAGCTAACTATGGCTACACCTTC; V: TRBV5-1; size: few; J: TRBJ1-2; D: NA
CDR3: CASKTGSQEAQYF; DNA: TGCGCCAGCAAGACAGGGTCCCAAGAGGCCCAGTACTTC; V: TRBV5-1; size: NA; J: TRBJ2-5; D: TRBD1
CDR3: CASSQQAGTANEKLFF; DNA: TGCGCCAGCAGCCAACAGGCCGGGACAGCGAATGAAAAACTGTTTTTT; V: TRBV4-1; size: NA; J: TRBJ1-4; D: TRBD1
CDR3: CASSFSIRAPKSNYGYTF; DNA: TGTGCCAGCAGCTTCTCCATCAGGGCCCCGAAGTCTAACTATGGCTACACCTTC; V: TRBV7-9; size: NA; J: TRBJ1-2; D: NA
CDR3: CATSRGVVGETQYF; DNA: TGTGCCACCAGCAGAGGTGTGGTCGGGGAGACCCAGTACTTC; V: TRBV15; size: once; J: TRBJ2-5; D: NA
CDR3: CASSHPRLAGTYEQYF; DNA: TGTGCCAGCAGCCACCCCCGGCTAGCGGGGACCTACGAGCAGTACTTC; V: TRBV7-9; size: NA; J: TRBJ2-7; D: TRBD2
CDR3: CASSISGQAQETQYF; DNA: TGTGCCAGTAGTATCTCGGGACAGGCCCAAGAGACCCAGTACTTC; V: TRBV19; size: few; J: TRBJ2-5; D: TRBD1
CDR3: CASREQGLNTGELFF; DNA: TGTGCCAGCAGGGAACAGGGACTGAACACCGGGGAGCTGTTTTTT; V: TRBV2; size: NA; J: TRBJ2-2; D: NA
CDR3: CASSFRQGQPQHF; DNA: TGTGCCAGCAGTTTTCGGCAGGGGCAGCCCCAGCATTTT; V: TRBV6-5; size: NA; J: TRBJ1-5; D: NA
CDR3: CASSLEYSGNTIYF; DNA: TGTGCCAGCAGCTTAGAATACTCTGGAAACACCATATATTTT; V: TRBV7-2; size: few; J: TRBJ1-3; D: NA
CDR3: CASTRYGSGIYEQYF; DNA: TGTGCCAGCACTCGATATGGTAGCGGGATCTACGAGCAGTACTTC; V: TRBV6-6; size: NA; J: TRBJ2-7; D: TRBD2
CDR3: CASSSAGAGTEAFF; DNA: TGCGCCAGCAGCTCGGCGGGGGCTGGGACTGAAGCTTTCTTT; V: TRBV5-1; size: NA; J: TRBJ1-1; D: NA
CDR3: CASSLEVRSTDTQYF; DNA: TGTGCCAGCAGCTTGGAAGTAAGGAGTACAGATACGCAGTATTTT; V: TRBV5-4; size: few; J: TRBJ2-3; D: NA
CDR3: CASSYRTAYEQYF; DNA: TGTGCCAGCAGTTACCGGACAGCCTACGAGCAGTACTTC; V: TRBV7-2; size: NA; J: TRBJ2-7; D: NA
CDR3: CATRQGRSEKLFF; DNA: TGTGCCACAAGACAGGGGAGGAGTGAAAAACTGTTTTTT; V: TRBV19; size: once; J: TRBJ1-4; D: TRBD1
CDR3: CASSQQAFSYEQYF; DNA: TGTGCCAGCAGTCAACAGGCGTTCTCCTACGAGCAGTACTTC; V: TRBV6-6; size: few; J: TRBJ2-7; D: NA
CDR3: CASSLGLAGGPPMRELFF; DNA: TGTGCCAGCAGCTTGGGACTAGCGGGGGGGCCTCCAATGCGGGAGCTGTTTTTT; V: TRBV5-4; size: NA; J: TRBJ2-2; D: TRBD2
CDR3: CASSLTGRATNEKLFF; DNA: TGTGCCAGCAGCTTAACCGGTCGGGCAACTAATGAAAAACTGTTTTTT; V: TRBV7-9; size: NA; J: TRBJ1-4; D: NA
CDR3: CASSFGYTEAFF; DNA: TGTGCCAGCAGCTTCGGGTACACTGAAGCTTTCTTT; V: TRBV11-1; size: NA; J: TRBJ1-1; D: NA
CDR3: CASSSTGTGNTIYF; DNA: TGCGCCAGCAGTTCGACTGGTACTGGAAACACCATATATTTT; V: TRBV5-1; size: NA; J: TRBJ1-3; D: NA
CDR3: CASSISPVNTEAFF; DNA: TGTGCCAGTAGTATTTCTCCGGTGAACACTGAAGCTTTCTTT; V: TRBV19; size: NA; J: TRBJ1-1; D: NA
CDR3: CASSPTVFYNEQFF; DNA: TGTGCCAGCAGCCCCACGGTATTTTACAATGAGCAGTTCTTC; V: TRBV7-2; size: NA; J: TRBJ2-1; D: NA
CDR3: CASSLGPQGQETQYF; DNA: TGTGCCAGCAGCCTGGGCCCGCAGGGTCAAGAGACCCAGTACTTC; V: TRBV5-6; size: NA; J: TRBJ2-5; D: NA
CDR3: CASSLSGTSGRYEQYF; DNA: TGTGCCAGCAGCTTATCGGGGACTAGCGGTCGCTACGAGCAGTACTTC; V: TRBV7-9; size: NA; J: TRBJ2-7; D: TRBD2
CDR3: CASSPGGWGPETQYF; DNA: TGTGCCAGTAGTCCCGGAGGGTGGGGACCGGAGACCCAGTACTTC; V: TRBV19; size: NA; J: TRBJ2-5; D: NA
CDR3: CASSPPGEAYNEQFF; DNA: TGTGCCAGCAGCCCCCCTGGGGAGGCCTACAATGAGCAGTTCTTC; V: TRBV7-6; size: NA; J: TRBJ2-1; D: NA
CDR3: CASSIGTSASYEQYF; DNA: TGTGCCAGTAGTATCGGGACTAGCGCCTCCTACGAGCAGTACTTC; V: TRBV19; size: NA; J: TRBJ2-7; D: TRBD2
CDR3: CASSVEQEGSYEQYF; DNA: TGTGCCAGCAGTGTCGAGCAGGAAGGATCCTACGAGCAGTACTTC; V: TRBV6-1; size: NA; J: TRBJ2-7; D: NA
CDR3: CASSQDRGQPQHF; DNA: TGCGCCAGCAGCCAAGATCGGGGTCAGCCCCAGCATTTT; V: TRBV4-3; size: NA; J: TRBJ1-5; D: NA
CDR3: CASSLGDSEYNEQFF; DNA: TGTGCCAGCAGCTTAGGTGACTCCGAATACAATGAGCAGTTCTTC; V: TRBV7-9; size: NA; J: TRBJ2-1; D: NA
CDR3: CAWTYGGADTQYF; DNA: TGTGCCTGGACCTATGGGGGCGCAGATACGCAGTATTTT; V: TRBV30; size: NA; J: TRBJ2-3; D: NA
CDR3: CASRASASGSSYEQYF; DNA: TGTGCCAGCAGGGCCTCGGCTAGCGGTTCTTCCTACGAGCAGTACTTC; V: TRBV2; size: NA; J: TRBJ2-7; D: TRBD2
CDR3: CASSLLTSGGQETQYF; DNA: TGTGCCAGTAGCCTCCTGACTAGCGGGGGTCAAGAGACCCAGTACTTC; V: TRBV19; size: once; J: TRBJ2-5; D: TRBD2
CDR3: CASSPRMWAGENTGELFF; DNA: TGTGCCAGCTCACCACGCATGTGGGCGGGGGAGAACACCGGGGAGCTGTTTTTT; V: TRBV18; size: few; J: TRBJ2-2; D: TRBD2
CDR3: CASTGTSPYEQYF; DNA: TGTGCCTCGACCGGGACTAGCCCTTACGAGCAGTACTTC; V: TRBV30; size: NA; J: TRBJ2-7; D: TRBD2
CDR3: CASSFKGLAGAERDYNEQFF; DNA: TGCGCCAGCAGCTTTAAAGGACTAGCGGGGGCCGAAAGGGACTACAATGAGCAGTTCTTC; V: TRBV5-1; size: NA; J: TRBJ2-1; D: TRBD2
CDR3: CASSTQQGSYGYTF; DNA: TGTGCCAGCAGCACTCAGCAGGGATCCTATGGCTACACCTTC; V: TRBV7-2; size: once; J: TRBJ1-2; D: NA
CDR3: CASSIPTVSEAFF; DNA: TGTGCCAGTAGTATCCCAACTGTTAGCGAAGCTTTCTTT; V: TRBV19; size: few; J: TRBJ1-1; D: NA
CDR3: CASRLLGDRGIDQPQHF; DNA: TGTGCCAGCAGACTCCTCGGGGACAGGGGAATCGATCAGCCCCAGCATTTT; V: TRBV28; size: NA; J: TRBJ1-5; D: TRBD1
CDR3: CAIDEGSGRYNEQFF; DNA: TGTGCCATCGACGAAGGGAGCGGGAGATACAATGAGCAGTTCTTC; V: TRBV10-3; size: NA; J: TRBJ2-1; D: TRBD2
CDR3: CASSDYSGNQPQHF; DNA: TGTGCCAGCAGTGACTACTCTGGCAATCAGCCCCAGCATTTT; V: TRBV6-1; size: NA; J: TRBJ1-5; D: NA
CDR3: CAWTTLRPRGRKTGELFF; DNA: TGTGCCTGGACTACACTACGCCCCAGGGGGCGGAAAACCGGGGAGCTGTTTTTT; V: TRBV30; size: NA; J: TRBJ2-2; D: TRBD1
CDR3: CASSLGSGARNTEAFF; DNA: TGTGCCAGCAGCTTAGGAAGTGGGGCCAGGAACACTGAAGCTTTCTTT; V: TRBV7-9; size: NA; J: TRBJ1-1; D: NA
CDR3: CASSYPPGFYEQYF; DNA: TGTGCCAGCAGCTATCCTCCCGGTTTCTACGAGCAGTACTTC; V: TRBV7-9; size: NA; J: TRBJ2-7; D: NA
CDR3: CASSRSVTEGANYGYTF; DNA: TGCGCCAGCAGCCGATCCGTGACCGAGGGGGCGAACTATGGCTACACCTTC; V: TRBV4-3; size: NA; J: TRBJ1-2; D: TRBD1
CDR3: CASSLIPRALREKLFF; DNA: TGTGCCAGCAGCTTAATCCCCAGGGCTCTTCGGGAAAAACTGTTTTTT; V: TRBV7-2; size: NA; J: TRBJ1-4; D: NA
CDR3: CASRGVGTGNTEAFF; DNA: TGTGCCAGCCGGGGGGTGGGGACAGGGAACACTGAAGCTTTCTTT; V: TRBV2; size: NA; J: TRBJ1-1; D: TRBD1
CDR3: CASSLPPPRPGSTEAFF; DNA: TGTGCCAGCAGCTTGCCTCCACCCCGACCAGGAAGCACTGAAGCTTTCTTT; V: TRBV5-6; size: NA; J: TRBJ1-1; D: NA
CDR3: CASSGRGGAYEQYF; DNA: TGTGCCAGCAGTGGGCGAGGCGGCGCCTACGAGCAGTACTTC; V: TRBV2; size: few; J: TRBJ2-7; D: NA